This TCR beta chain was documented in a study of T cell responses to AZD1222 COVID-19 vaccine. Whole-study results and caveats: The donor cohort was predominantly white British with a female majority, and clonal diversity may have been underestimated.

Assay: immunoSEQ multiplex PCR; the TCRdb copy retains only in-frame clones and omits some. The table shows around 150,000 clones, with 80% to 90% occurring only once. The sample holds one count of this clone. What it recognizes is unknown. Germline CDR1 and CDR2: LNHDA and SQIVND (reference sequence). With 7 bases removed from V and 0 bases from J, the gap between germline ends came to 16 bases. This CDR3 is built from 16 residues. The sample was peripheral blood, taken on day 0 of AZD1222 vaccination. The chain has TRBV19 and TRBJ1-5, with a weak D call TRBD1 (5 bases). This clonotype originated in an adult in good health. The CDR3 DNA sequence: TGTGCCAGTACTTTCTGGGACTCCAATAGCAATCAGCCCCAGCATTTT. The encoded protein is CASTFWDSNSNQPQHF.